These 30 T cell receptor beta chains share one sample of origin, sequenced in a study of blood T cell repertoires in COVID-19. Sequenced by immunoSEQ multiplex PCR; TCRdb stores in-frame clones only, minus some. The sample has about 40,000 clones; 75% to 85% are singletons. Material: peripheral blood. The receptors were gathered from a human donor in a cohort sampled during active or convalescent COVID-19. The donor label of this sample is uncertain.

The V and J genes are TRBV6-2 or TRBV6-3 and TRBJ2-6, with D tentatively TRBD2 (5 bases). CDR1 and CDR2 (germline): MNHEY, SVGEGT. The V end lost 5 bases, the J end lost 0 bases, and 8 bases lay between the germline ends. CDR3 length equals 15 residues. CDR3 sequence (DNA): TGTGCCAGCAGTACGGGAAACTCTGGGGCCAACGTCCTGACTTTC. Translation: CASSTGNSGANVLTF.

CDR3 protein: CASSTDRGQETQYF. The CDR3 DNA sequence: TGTGCCAGCAGCACCGACAGGGGCCAGGAGACCCAGTACTTC. The chain couples TRBV11-2 to TRBJ2-5, with 8 bases fitting TRBD1. The length of the CDR3 is 14 residues. Germline V lookup: CDR1 SGHAT, CDR2 FQNNGV. V dropped 5 bases and J dropped 5; count of bases not matched to a gene: 7.

The chain is built from TRBV28 and TRBJ2-7, with TRBD1 as a possible D gene (6 bases). This CDR3 has 12 residues. Trimming took 6 bases from V and 4 from J, leaving 10 bases between them. Germline lookup yields CDR1 MDHEN and CDR2 SYDVKM. This CDR3 reads CASRPGVYEQYF. CDR3 sequence (DNA): TGTGCCAGCAGACCAGGGGTTTACGAGCAGTACTTC.

This rearrangement joins TRBV5-4 to TRBJ1-1; D unclear. Trimming removed 2 bases at V and 6 bases at J, with 11 bases between. The CDR3 covers 13 residues. Germline-derived CDR1 and CDR2 are SGHNT and YYREEE (reference sequence). CDR3 sequence reads: CASSFGQVPEAFF. In DNA, the CDR3 is TGTGCCAGCAGCTTTGGGCAGGTCCCTGAAGCTTTCTTT. Complete variable domain (other parts from reference TRBV5-4 and TRBJ1-1): ETGVTQSPTHLIKTRGQQVTLRCSSQSGHNTVSWYQQALGQGPQFIFQYYREEENGRGNFPPRFSGLQFPNYSSELNVNALELDDSALYLCASSFGQVPEAFFGQGTRLTVV.

V and J are TRBV28 and TRBJ1-2; 8 nucleotides agree with TRBD1. The V segment lost 5 bases and the J segment 3 bases; nucleotides outside the gene matches: 2. Per the germline V gene, CDR1 is MDHEN and CDR2 is SYDVKM. The CDR3 extends over 13 amino acids. The CDR3: CASSPGQDYGYTF. CDR3 DNA sequence: TGTGCCAGCAGTCCGGGACAGGACTATGGCTACACCTTC.

V gene TRBV5-6 combines with J gene TRBJ2-2; TRBD2 might be the D (6 bases). The CDR3 contains 14 residues. Trimming took 4 bases from V and 6 from J, leaving 13 bases between them. Germline V gene lookup returns CDR1 SGHDT and CDR2 YYEEEE. The chain's CDR3 is CASSPRDWAGELFF. CDR3 in DNA: TGTGCCAGCAGCCCCCGGGACTGGGCCGGGGAGCTGTTTTTT.

This clone was seen more than once but under ten times. V and J are TRBV3-1 (or the pseudogene TRBV3-2) and TRBJ1-1; 9 nucleotides agree with TRBD1. Trimming took 6 bases from V and 9 from J; bases not matched to a gene: 8. The CDR3 is 13 amino acids. Germline V CDR1 and CDR2: LGHDT, YNNKEL (reference sequence). CDR3 protein: CASSNRGRFQAFF. In nucleotides, the CDR3 is TGTGCCAGCAGTAACAGGGGGCGGTTTCAAGCTTTCTTT.

This clone appeared a single time. The chain links TRBV7-2 to TRBJ1-1; D unresolved. The CDR3 runs 14 residues. CDR1 and CDR2 from the germline V gene are SGHTA and FQGNSA. Between the trimmed V and J ends, which lost 5 bases and 0 bases, there was a span of 10 bases. In nucleotides, the CDR3 is TGTGCCAGCAGCCCGCCTATCATGAACACTGAAGCTTTCTTT. Amino acids: CASSPPIMNTEAFF.

V and J are TRBV27 and TRBJ1-6, with D tentatively TRBD1 (5 bases). Germline CDR1 reads MNHEY; CDR2 reads SMNVEV (reference sequence). V was cut by 7 bases and J by 7 bases, with 17 bases left in between. The CDR3 is 15 amino acids. The CDR3 sequence is CASNVRGLRNSPLHF. DNA for the CDR3: TGTGCCAGCAATGTTAGGGGACTTAGGAATTCACCCCTCCACTTT.

This chain joins TRBV19 and TRBJ1-4; D gene uncertain. Germline V CDR1 and CDR2: LNHDA, SQIVND (reference sequence). The CDR3 is 15 amino acids. The V end was cut by 5 bases, the J end by 3 bases, with 13 bases between. CDR3 amino acids: CASSVPTVANEKLFF. The CDR3 DNA follows: TGTGCCAGTAGTGTCCCTACAGTAGCTAATGAAAAACTGTTTTTT.

This rearrangement joins TRBV19 to TRBJ2-1; the match to TRBD1 covers 7 bases. CDR1 and CDR2 (germline): LNHDA, SQIVND (reference sequence). V shed 10 bases and J 6 bases; nucleotides not matched to a gene: 9. The CDR3 consists of 13 residues. In DNA form, the CDR3 reads TGTGCCACCGAAACGGGACAGATCAATGAGCAGTTCTTC. Its translation is CATETGQINEQFF.

This clone was seen a single time. This chain links TRBV7-2 with TRBJ1-3; 9 nucleotides line up with TRBD1. The CDR3 covers 15 residues. With 7 bases clipped from V and 4 bases from J, the junction kept 8 bases outside the gene matches. CDR1 and CDR2 from the germline V gene are SGHTA and FQGNSA. The CDR3 loop is CASTFTGGAGNTIYF. CDR3 coding DNA: TGTGCCAGCACCTTTACAGGGGGCGCAGGAAACACCATATATTTT. The whole variable domain, filled in from reference TRBV7-2 and TRBJ1-3, reads GAGVSQSPSNKVTEKGKDVELRCDPISGHTALYWYRQSLGQGLEFLIYFQGNSAPDKSGLPSDRFSAERTGGSVSTLTIQRTQQEDSAVYLCASTFTGGAGNTIYFGEGSWLTVV.

This CDR3 reads CASSSTQTGGDEQYF. The CDR3 DNA is TGTGCCAGCAGTTCCACTCAGACAGGCGGCGACGAGCAGTACTTC. The V gene is TRBV27, the J gene TRBJ2-7; the D gene is possibly TRBD1 (6 bases). CDR3 length: 15 amino acids. Germline CDR1 reads MNHEY; CDR2 reads SMNVEV (reference sequence). The ends were cut back, 4 bases at V and 5 bases at J, with 18 bases in the middle.

The chain combines TRBV5-6 with TRBJ1-1; the D gene is possibly TRBD1 (5 bases). Trimming stripped 4 bases from V and 7 bases from J, with 17 bases between. The CDR3 sequence is 14 residues long. Germline values: CDR1 SGHDT, CDR2 YYEEEE. The CDR3 DNA sequence: TGTGCCAGCAGCCACCAACAGGACCAACGTGAAGCTTTCTTT. Its protein product is CASSHQQDQREAFF.

The chain joins TRBV3-1 (or the pseudogene TRBV3-2) to TRBJ1-1; D remains unclear. Germline loops: CDR1 LGHDT, CDR2 YNNKEL (reference sequence). The V gene lost 2 bases and the J gene lost 0 bases, with 4 bases spanning the gap. This CDR3 region has 13 residues. This chain's CDR3 is CASSQSLNTEAFF. CDR3 bases: TGTGCCAGCAGCCAAAGCCTGAACACTGAAGCTTTCTTT.

This clone was detected only once. The chain is built from TRBV7-6 and TRBJ2-1, with 11 bases identical to TRBD2. The germline gives CDR1 SGHVS, CDR2 FNYEAQ. J was trimmed by 0 bases and V by 3 bases; bases with no gene match: 10. The CDR3 sequence is 19 residues long. The CDR3 region has the DNA TGTGCCAGCAGCTTGCGGGCTAGCGGGAGGCCCAGCTCCTACAATGAGCAGTTCTTC. This translates into CASSLRASGRPSSYNEQFF. Full variable domain (outside the CDR3, taken from reference TRBV7-6 and TRBJ2-1): GAGVSQSPRYKVTKRGQDVALRCDPISGHVSLYWYRQALGQGPEFLTYFNYEAQQDKSGLPNDRFSAERPEGSISTLTIQRTEQRDSAMYRCASSLRASGRPSSYNEQFFGPGTRLTVL.

This clone was observed once. The chain is built from TRBV9 and TRBJ2-2; the match to TRBD2 covers 9 bases. CDR3 length: 15 residues. Germline CDR1 reads SGDLS; CDR2 reads YYNGEE. Trimming cost V 2 bases and J 7 bases; bases outside gene matches: 6. This CDR3 reads CASSVLAGDVGELFF. Here the CDR3 DNA reads TGTGCCAGCAGCGTCTTAGCGGGAGACGTCGGGGAGCTGTTTTTT. Supplemented by reference TRBV9 and TRBJ2-2, the full variable domain reads DSGVTQTPKHLITATGQRVTLRCSPRSGDLSVYWYQQSLDQGLQFLIQYYNGEERAKGNILERFSAQQFPDLHSELNLSSLELGDSALYFCASSVLAGDVGELFFGEGSRLTVL.

The chain couples TRBV9 to TRBJ2-7; the D gene is possibly TRBD2 (5 bases). With 3 bases removed from V and 6 bases from J, the gap between germline ends came to 10 bases. Germline V gene data show CDR1 as SGDLS and CDR2 as YYNGEE. This CDR3 contains 12 residues. The CDR3 nucleotides read TGTGCCAGCAGCGCGGGGAATTCCGAGCAGTACTTC. Protein sequence: CASSAGNSEQYF.

The chain is built from TRBV29-1 and TRBJ2-1; TRBD1 matches 9 bases. CDR3 length: 14 residues. Germline trimming cut 6 bases from V and 8 bases from J; bases unmatched to any gene: 11. CDR1 and CDR2 (germline): SQVTM, ANQGSEA. This CDR3 is CSVRGQGTLDEQFF. The DNA for the CDR3 is TGCAGCGTCCGAGGACAGGGGACCCTAGATGAGCAGTTCTTC.

J is TRBJ2-3 and V is TRBV7-9, with no clear D. Trimming left V 1 base short and J 2 bases short, with 7 bases between. The germline V gene has CDR1 SEHNR and CDR2 FQNEAQ (reference sequence). CDR3 length equals 14 residues. The CDR3 DNA follows: TGTGCCAGCAGCTTAGGCCAGGACACAGATACGCAGTATTTT. Translated, it gives CASSLGQDTDTQYF.

V usage is TRBV3-1 (or the pseudogene TRBV3-2) and J usage is TRBJ2-1; 13 bases map to TRBD2. The junction had 5 bases not matched to a gene; V was cut back by 4 bases and J by 2 bases. There are 17 residues in the CDR3. Germline assignment: CDR1 LGHDT and CDR2 YNNKEL (reference sequence). The chain's CDR3 is CASSPRGLAGAYNEQFF. The CDR3 DNA is TGTGCCAGCAGCCCACGAGGACTAGCGGGAGCCTACAATGAGCAGTTCTTC.

The chain has TRBV7-3 and TRBJ2-3; D gene unclear. The CDR3 is made up of 15 amino acids. The germline V gene encodes CDR1 SGHTA and CDR2 FQGTGA. V dropped 4 bases and J dropped 2 bases, with 13 bases sitting between them. The CDR3: CASSSDSSSTDTQYF. CDR3 nucleotides: TGTGCCAGCAGCTCCGACTCCTCCTCCACAGATACGCAGTATTTT.

The genes are TRBV6-5 and TRBJ2-1, with 10 bases matching TRBD2. CDR1 is MNHEY and CDR2 is SVGAGI in the germline V gene. The CDR3 loop spans 15 amino acids. V gave up 7 bases and J gave up 0 bases; unmatched junction bases: 3. DNA of the CDR3: TGTGCCAGCATTAGCGGGAGGAGCTCCTACAATGAGCAGTTCTTC. Residues: CASISGRSSYNEQFF.

This clone appeared a single time. The rearrangement joins TRBV5-1 to TRBJ2-3, with 12 bases that match TRBD2. V shed 3 bases, J shed 3 bases, and the junction held 5 bases outside the gene matches. CDR1 and CDR2 (germline): SGHRS, YFSETQ. This CDR3 region has 16 residues. CDR3 region: CASSSRLAGVTDTQYF. The DNA for the CDR3 is TGCGCCAGCAGCTCCAGACTAGCGGGAGTAACAGATACGCAGTATTTT.

The J gene is TRBJ2-2, the V gene TRBV4-2; 16 positions match TRBD2. Trimming removed 0 bases from V and 5 bases from J; junction bases left unmatched: 6. The CDR3 is 19 amino acids. Germline V gene data show CDR1 as LGHNA and CDR2 as YNFKEQ. CDR3 sequence (DNA): TGTGCCAGCAGCCAAGAAGAGGGACTAGCGGGGGGGCCGACCGGGGAGCTGTTTTTT. As protein: CASSQEEGLAGGPTGELFF.

The chain uses TRBV6-2 or TRBV6-3 and TRBJ1-1; possibly TRBD1 for D (6 bases). Germline V gene data show CDR1 as MNHEY and CDR2 as SVGEGT. The CDR3 is made up of 16 amino acids. Trimming removed 2 bases from V and 4 bases from J, with 17 bases in between. CDR3: CASSYGWGQGITEAFF. CDR3 sequence (DNA): TGTGCCAGCAGTTACGGGTGGGGCCAGGGGATCACTGAAGCTTTCTTT.

The chain is built from TRBV6-2 or TRBV6-3 and TRBJ2-1; tentatively, D is TRBD2 (6 bases). In germline, CDR1 is MNHEY, CDR2 SVGEGT. V lost 2 bases to trimming and J lost 7 bases, with 15 bases between them. The CDR3 has 15 amino acids. CDR3 bases: TGTGCCAGCAGTTACGCCCGGGACTTAACAAATGAGCAGTTCTTC. Translating it yields CASSYARDLTNEQFF.

The chain combines TRBV4-1 with TRBJ2-2; 15 nucleotides line up with TRBD2. Looked up from germline, CDR1 is MGHRA and CDR2 is YSYEKL. J lost 2 bases, V lost 2 bases, and 3 bases had no gene match. This CDR3 is built from 18 residues. The chain's CDR3 is CASSQQGLAGGNTGELFF. CDR3 in DNA: TGCGCCAGCAGCCAACAGGGACTAGCGGGAGGAAACACCGGGGAGCTGTTTTTT.

This clone was counted ten times or more. The chain couples TRBV18 to TRBJ1-1; the match to TRBD1 covers 7 bases. Trimming removed 3 bases from V and 0 bases from J; junction bases left unmatched: 7. CDR3 size: 16 residues. CDR1 KGHSH and CDR2 LQKENI come from the germline V gene. DNA of the CDR3: TGTGCCAGCTCACCCGGGACAGACCGATTGAACACTGAAGCTTTCTTT. It yields the protein CASSPGTDRLNTEAFF.

The chain joins TRBV19 to TRBJ2-5, with D tentatively TRBD2 (7 bases). From germline, CDR1 is LNHDA and CDR2 SQIVND (reference sequence). CDR3 size: 14 residues. Between the trimmed V and J ends, which lost 3 bases and 4 bases, there was a span of 12 bases. The CDR3 loop is CASSIAGAGETQYF. The CDR3 coding sequence is TGTGCCAGTAGTATTGCGGGGGCGGGAGAGACCCAGTACTTC.